The T cell receptor (beta chain) described here comes from a study of control samples from healthy donors and cancer patients. Generated by immunoSEQ multiplex PCR, the TCRdb table keeps only in-frame clones and is missing some. The top ten clones hold about 9% of a sample with tens of thousands of clones, more than 70% of them seen once. Sequenced: PBMCs. This clonotype originated in a woman aged 60-75 years with head and neck cancer.

CDR3 in DNA: TGTGCCAGCAGCCACCCGACTACCTACAATGAGCAGTTCTTC. It encodes CASSHPTTYNEQFF. This rearrangement joins TRBV4-2 to TRBJ2-1; possible D gene TRBD2, 5 bases. The germline V gene has CDR1 LGHNA and CDR2 YNFKEQ. The CDR3 extends over 14 amino acids. V was cut by 3 bases and J by 2 bases, with 8 bases left in between.